Listed here are 8 T cell receptor beta chains from one sample, sequenced in a study of PD-L1 blockade in urothelial cancer. Clones were read by immunoSEQ multiplex PCR, and TCRdb kept only the in-frame ones, dropping some. The table has under 60,000 clones, around 84% seen once. Time point here: pretreatment peripheral blood. Sample: PBMCs, taken around atezolizumab (anti-PD-L1) treatment. These receptors all stem from a man between 65 and 85 years old with urothelial cancer.

This chain uses TRBV7-9 with TRBJ2-5; no reliable D call. V lost 1 base, J lost 1 base, and 10 bases lay in between. This CDR3 is built from 15 residues. From germline, CDR1 is SEHNR and CDR2 FQNEAQ (reference sequence). CDR3 protein: CASSLERPGQETQYF. For the CDR3, the DNA is TGTGCCAGCAGCTTAGAACGTCCCGGCCAAGAGACCCAGTACTTC. The full variable domain, its missing parts supplied by reference TRBV7-9 and TRBJ2-5, is DTGVSQNPRHKITKRGQNVTFRCDPISEHNRLYWYRQTLGQGPEFLTYFQNEAQLEKSRLLSDRFSAERPKGSFSTLEIQRTEQGDSAMYLCASSLERPGQETQYFGPGTRLLVL.

V and J are TRBV5-1 and TRBJ2-3, with a weak D call TRBD1 (5 bases). Germline lookup yields CDR1 SGHRS and CDR2 YFSETQ. The CDR3 sequence is 16 residues long. V was pared by 5 bases and J by 5 bases, with 21 bases between. The CDR3 is CASRRGTGNTEDTQYF. The CDR3 DNA reads as TGCGCCAGCAGAAGGGGAACAGGAAATACCGAAGATACGCAGTATTTT.

The chain couples TRBV2 to TRBJ2-1; D is possibly TRBD2 (6 bases). Trimming took off 8 bases at V and 1 base at J, with 18 bases between the two ends. From germline, CDR1 is SNHLY and CDR2 FYNNEI. The CDR3 runs to 16 residues. CDR3: CASWRDVTLSYNEQFF. The CDR3 DNA follows: TGTGCCAGCTGGCGGGACGTAACTCTATCCTACAATGAGCAGTTCTTC.

This sequence joins TRBV20-1 and TRBJ2-5; D unclear. V was cut by 3 bases and J by 3 bases, with 5 bases left in between. The germline gives CDR1 DFQATT, CDR2 SNEGSKA (reference sequence). The CDR3 length is 11 residues. The CDR3 sequence: CSARVEETQYF. The CDR3 nucleotides read TGCAGTGCTAGGGTAGAAGAGACCCAGTACTTC.

The chain is built from TRBV19 and TRBJ1-2; 7 bases fit TRBD1. This CDR3 has 15 amino acids. Germline V gene lookup returns CDR1 LNHDA and CDR2 SQIVND (reference sequence). Germline trimming cut 4 bases from V and 3 bases from J; bases unmatched to any gene: 8. CDR3 protein: CASSTLTGLDYGYTF. The CDR3 bases are TGTGCCAGTAGTACCCTGACAGGGTTGGACTATGGCTACACCTTC.

This clone is deemed medium-sized. The CDR3 reads CSVGPGQGLKNYGYTF. CDR3 DNA sequence: TGCAGCGTTGGCCCGGGACAGGGGTTAAAGAACTATGGCTACACCTTC. This rearrangement joins TRBV29-1 to TRBJ1-2; TRBD1 agrees at 10 bases. Germline CDR1 is SQVTM and CDR2 is ANQGSEA. The CDR3 has 16 residues. The V gene end was trimmed by 4 bases and the J gene end by 2 bases; junction bases not matched to a gene: 10.

This chain uses TRBV7-2 with TRBJ2-5; TRBD2 is a possible D gene (5 bases). V was trimmed by 5 bases and J by 4 bases, leaving 14 bases between them. The CDR3 loop spans 14 amino acids. Germline V gene sequence: CDR1 SGHTA, CDR2 FQGNSA. In nucleotides, the CDR3 is TGTGCCAGCAGCCAAGCGGTAGCACGAGAGACCCAGTACTTC. This encodes CASSQAVARETQYF.

This clone occurred a few times. V is TRBV19 and J is TRBJ2-7; D is possibly TRBD2 (6 bases). Germline V gene data show CDR1 as LNHDA and CDR2 as SQIVND (reference sequence). The CDR3 runs 14 residues. Trimming shortened V by 10 bases and J by 0 bases, and 16 bases separated the two germline ends. CDR3 residues: CATSGDPRSYEQYF. CDR3 DNA sequence: TGTGCCACCTCGGGAGATCCTCGCTCCTACGAGCAGTACTTC.